These 14 T cell receptor beta chains share one sample of origin, sequenced in a study of cytomegalovirus exposure and HLA in healthy donors. The assay was immunoSEQ multiplex PCR, and TCRdb's table has in-frame clones only and misses some. The sample consists of 100,000 to 150,000 clones, about 90% of them appearing once. Sequenced sample: PBMCs. These receptor sequences come from a woman aged 18-29 years in good health and CMV-seronegative.

V usage is TRBV7-9 and J usage is TRBJ1-2; D unresolved. Looked up from germline, CDR1 is SEHNR and CDR2 is FQNEAQ (reference sequence). V was shortened by 5 bases and J by 8 bases, with 15 bases between the two germline ends. The CDR3 has 13 residues. This CDR3 is CASSPYEIKGYTF. CDR3 bases: TGTGCCAGCAGCCCATATGAGATTAAGGGCTACACCTTC.

This sequence joins TRBV2 and TRBJ2-1; D perhaps matches TRBD1 (5 bases). This CDR3 contains 14 residues. V shed 3 bases and J shed 9 bases, with 15 bases lying between them. CDR1 SNHLY and CDR2 FYNNEI come from the germline V gene. The CDR3 DNA sequence: TGTGCCAGCAGTGAGGGAATTGACAGAGGTGAGCAGTTCTTC. It translates to CASSEGIDRGEQFF.

The chain recombines TRBV27 with TRBJ1-5; 7 nucleotides line up with TRBD1. This CDR3 is 16 amino acids long. Germline values: CDR1 MNHEY, CDR2 SMNVEV (reference sequence). The J segment lost 5 bases and the V segment lost 6 bases, leaving 13 bases of the junction unmatched. CDR3 in amino acids: CASRRQVGGVDQPQHF. The CDR3 bases are TGTGCCAGCAGAAGACAGGTAGGGGGCGTAGATCAGCCCCAGCATTTT.

The chain has TRBV27 and TRBJ1-2, with D unresolved. The CDR3 has 13 residues. Germline CDR1 reads MNHEY; CDR2 reads SMNVEV (reference sequence). Trimming cost V 4 bases and J 0 bases, with 6 bases left between them. Written as DNA, the CDR3 is TGTGCCAGCAGTTACGGTTCTAACTATGGCTACACCTTC. The encoded protein is CASSYGSNYGYTF.

This chain uses TRBV5-6 with TRBJ2-7; a weak D match, TRBD2 (5 bases). Germline CDR1 and CDR2: SGHDT and YYEEEE. Trimming cost V 6 bases and J 0 bases, with 10 bases left between them. This CDR3 region has 13 residues. DNA of the CDR3: TGTGCCAGCACCGCGGGCGGCTCCTACGAGCAGTACTTC. It codes for CASTAGGSYEQYF.

The chain has TRBV6-1 and TRBJ1-5; D unresolved. Per germline, CDR1 MNHNS and CDR2 SASEGT. V gave up 2 bases and J gave up 6 bases, with 14 bases separating them. The CDR3 covers 15 residues. The CDR3 spells CASSEFGERSQPQHF. In nucleotides, the CDR3 is TGTGCCAGCAGTGAATTTGGGGAGAGGAGTCAGCCCCAGCATTTT.

The chain has TRBV15 and TRBJ1-5; D gene ambiguous. The CDR3 consists of 13 residues. CDR1 and CDR2 (germline): LNHNV, YYDKDF (reference sequence). Trimming pared 3 bases from V and 4 bases from J, leaving 7 bases between. CDR3 DNA: TGTGCCACCAGCAGCTTAGTTAATCAGCCCCAGCATTTT. This sequence encodes CATSSLVNQPQHF.

The chain couples TRBV7-2 to TRBJ2-7, with D possibly matching TRBD1 (6 bases). The germline CDR1 and CDR2 sequences are SGHTA and FQGNSA. This CDR3 contains 14 residues. Trimming took off 5 bases at V and 2 bases at J, with 13 bases between the two ends. The CDR3 here is CASSPMTGPYEQYF. The CDR3 region has the DNA TGTGCCAGCAGCCCTATGACAGGTCCCTACGAGCAGTACTTC. The complete variable domain, with remaining parts taken from reference TRBV7-2 and TRBJ2-7, reads GAGVSQSPSNKVTEKGKDVELRCDPISGHTALYWYRQSLGQGLEFLIYFQGNSAPDKSGLPSDRFSAERTGGSVSTLTIQRTQQEDSAVYLCASSPMTGPYEQYFGPGTRLTVT.

This chain links TRBV30 with TRBJ1-6; TRBD1 is a possible D gene (6 bases). Between the trimmed V and J ends, which lost 2 bases and 8 bases, there was a span of 10 bases. Looked up from germline, CDR1 is GTSNPN and CDR2 is SVGIG (reference sequence). The CDR3 totals 13 residues. The CDR3 coding sequence is TGTGCCTGGAGTCCTCGGACAGATTCACCCCTCCACTTT. Translation: CAWSPRTDSPLHF.

The chain joins TRBV11-2 to TRBJ2-1; D is possibly TRBD2 (5 bases). Trimming shortened V by 1 base and J by 0 bases, and 7 bases separated the two germline ends. CDR3 length: 15 amino acids. CDR1 is SGHAT and CDR2 is FQNNGV in the germline V gene. The CDR3 reads CASSLGESSYNEQFF. The CDR3 bases are TGTGCCAGCAGCTTAGGGGAGAGCTCCTACAATGAGCAGTTCTTC.

The chain joins TRBV6-1 to TRBJ1-6; TRBD1 agrees at 7 bases. The CDR3 is 14 residues long. The J segment lost 6 bases and the V segment lost 4 bases, leaving 3 bases of the junction unmatched. Germline loops: CDR1 MNHNS, CDR2 SASEGT. The CDR3 loop reads CASSGRQGNSPLHF. The CDR3 nucleotides are TGTGCCAGCAGTGGACGACAGGGTAATTCACCCCTCCACTTT.

The chain is built from TRBV6-1 and TRBJ1-5; a possible D gene is TRBD1 (6 bases). With 6 bases removed from V and 6 bases from J, the gap between germline ends came to 9 bases. The CDR3 is made up of 12 amino acids. Looked up from germline, CDR1 is MNHNS and CDR2 is SASEGT. CDR3 DNA sequence: TGTGCCAGCAGACAGGGAACTCAGCCCCAGCATTTT. Translation: CASRQGTQPQHF.

The rearrangement joins TRBV5-8 to TRBJ2-1; D unclear. The CDR3 contains 13 residues. Germline V gene data show CDR1 as SGHTS and CDR2 as YDEGEE. V was cut by 2 bases and J by 6 bases, with 9 bases left in between. The CDR3 coding sequence is TGTGCCAGCAGCTTCTCCTACCCCAATGAGCAGTTCTTC. This translates into CASSFSYPNEQFF.

The chain carries TRBV5-1 and TRBJ2-5; tentatively, D is TRBD1 (5 bases). The CDR3 is made up of 15 amino acids. V shed 4 bases and J shed 5 bases, with 18 bases lying between them. The germline CDR1 and CDR2 sequences are SGHRS and YFSETQ. The CDR3 is CASSGSAWGRETQYF. The CDR3 DNA reads TGCGCCAGCAGCGGCTCTGCCTGGGGCCGGGAGACCCAGTACTTC.